The 6 T cell receptor beta chains listed next were all sequenced from one sample in a study of lymphopenia after photon versus proton radiotherapy. Measured with immunoSEQ multiplex PCR; TCRdb has only the in-frame clones, and not every one. The sample has fewer than 45,000 clones; around 84% are singletons. The source was peripheral blood, collected from a patient treated with proton-based radiotherapy. All receptors come from a woman between 70 and 85 years old with pancreatic cancer. Some clones in this sample may be carry-over from other donors' samples.

The chain employs TRBV6-1 and TRBJ1-3; 10 positions match TRBD1. This CDR3 comprises 16 residues. With V trimmed by 4 bases and J by 0 bases, 3 bases remained unmatched. Germline V lookup: CDR1 MNHNS, CDR2 SASEGT. The CDR3 sequence is CASSGGQGSSGNTIYF. The CDR3 nucleotides read TGTGCCAGCAGTGGGGGACAGGGGAGCTCTGGAAACACCATATATTTT.

V usage is TRBV6-1 and J usage is TRBJ1-6; 9 bases fit TRBD1. Germline V gene data show CDR1 as MNHNS and CDR2 as SASEGT. The CDR3 totals 16 residues. V shed 3 bases and J 4 bases; nucleotides not matched to a gene: 4. The DNA for the CDR3 is TGTGCCAGCAGTGAGGGGACAGGGATTTATAATTCACCCCTCCACTTT. Its protein product is CASSEGTGIYNSPLHF.

V usage is TRBV11-2 and J usage is TRBJ2-1, with 10 bases identical to TRBD2. Germline V gene data show CDR1 as SGHAT and CDR2 as FQNNGV. The CDR3 totals 16 residues. Trimming at V came to 0 bases and at J to 12 bases, leaving 11 bases not matched to a gene. The CDR3: CASSLDRVGLAGVQFF. Here the CDR3 DNA reads TGTGCCAGCAGCTTAGATCGGGTAGGCCTAGCGGGAGTGCAGTTCTTC.

The chain is built from TRBV7-8 and TRBJ2-5; D is possibly TRBD1 or TRBD2 (5 bases each). Germline assignment: CDR1 SGHVS and CDR2 FQNEAQ. With 4 bases removed from V and 4 bases from J, the gap between germline ends came to 13 bases. The CDR3 covers 14 residues. The CDR3 coding sequence is TGTGCCAGCAGCTCGGGACGGTTGCCAGAGACCCAGTACTTC. It encodes CASSSGRLPETQYF.

This rearrangement joins TRBV14 to TRBJ2-5; weak D call: TRBD2 (6 bases). V was shortened by 0 bases and J by 7 bases, with 24 bases between the two germline ends. This CDR3 comprises 18 residues. CDR1 SGHDN and CDR2 FVKESK come from the germline V gene. DNA for the CDR3: TGTGCCAGCAGCCAAGATACCGCCGCGGGGCTCGGGAGTGCGACCCAGTACTTC. Translating it yields CASSQDTAAGLGSATQYF.

V is TRBV28 and J is TRBJ2-3, with D tentatively TRBD1 (8 bases). Germline V gene lookup returns CDR1 MDHEN and CDR2 SYDVKM. The V gene lost 7 bases and the J gene lost 0 bases, with 17 bases spanning the gap. The CDR3 is 16 amino acids. The CDR3 sequence: CASNTYRGGSTDTQYF. Written as DNA, the CDR3 is TGTGCCAGCAACACTTACAGGGGGGGTAGCACAGATACGCAGTATTTT.